The 14 T cell receptor beta chains listed next were all sequenced from one sample in a study of Ad26.COV2.S vaccination and SARS-CoV-2 variants (dated by TCRdb to about 2021). Explained via the paper, the treatment or condition label denotes: roughly 18 received Ad26.COV2.S at low or high dose, single or two shots; roughly five received placebo; per-sample allocation not given. Repertoires of vaccine and placebo recipients were sequenced from samples collected on day 63 after the first injection. The receptor library was made with the immunoSEQ multiplex PCR assay. As stored in TCRdb, this immuneACCESS dataset retains in-frame rearrangements with V and J assigned. A fraction of the clones does not appear; measured against another copy, unresolved V genes explain less than half of the discrepancy, and the remainder lacks a known reason. The table for this sample lists roughly 300,000 clones; 80% to 90% of them were counted only once. Roughly 10% of the sample is taken by the ten largest.

The material sequenced was peripheral blood, taken in a trial of Ad26.COV2.S vaccine versus placebo. The receptors shown here come from a person between 18 and 65 years old who received the Ad26.COV2.S COVID-19 vaccine or a placebo.

Comment on this clone: This sample includes further DNA sequences coding for the same CDR3. J is TRBJ1-4 and V is TRBV5-1, with a possible D match to TRBD1 (5 bases). The V end was cut by 0 bases, the J end by 4 bases, with 10 bases between. The germline V gene has CDR1 SGHRS and CDR2 YFSETQ. The CDR3 consists of 15 residues. The CDR3 sequence is CASSLAVGGNEKLFF. CDR3 nucleotide sequence: TGCGCCAGCAGCTTGGCCGTTGGGGGTAATGAAAAACTGTTTTTT. The variable domain in full, with the rest retrieved from reference TRBV5-1 and TRBJ1-4, is KAGVTQTPRYLIKTRGQQVTLSCSPISGHRSVSWYQQTPGQGLQFLFEYFSETQRNKGNFPGRFSGRQFSNSRSEMNVSTLELGDSALYLCASSLAVGGNEKLFFGSGTQLSVL.

The rearrangement uses TRBV28 and TRBJ2-6, with a tentative D call TRBD2 (6 bases). Per the germline V gene, CDR1 is MDHEN and CDR2 is SYDVKM. Trimming removed 5 bases at V and 0 bases at J, with 8 bases between. This CDR3 has 15 amino acids. The CDR3 reads CASSDGGSGANVLTF. CDR3 sequence (DNA): TGTGCCAGCAGTGACGGGGGCTCTGGGGCCAACGTCCTGACTTTC.

V gene TRBV4-1 combines with J gene TRBJ2-3; TRBD1 matches 10 bases. Trimming at V came to 4 bases and at J to 1 base, leaving 5 bases not matched to a gene. The length of the CDR3 is 16 residues. Germline V gives CDR1 MGHRA, CDR2 YSYEKL. The CDR3 DNA sequence: TGCGCCAGCAGCCTAAGTGGGACAGGGGGCACAGATACGCAGTATTTT. Its protein is CASSLSGTGGTDTQYF.

The CDR3 spells CASRWGNTEAFF. CDR3 sequence (DNA): TGTGCCAGCAGGTGGGGGAACACTGAAGCTTTCTTT. V gene TRBV14 combines with J gene TRBJ1-1; D uncertain. Between the trimmed V and J ends, which lost 6 bases and 1 base, there was a span of 6 bases. From germline, CDR1 is SGHDN and CDR2 FVKESK. The CDR3 sequence is 12 residues long.

V is TRBV7-8 and J is TRBJ2-7; the D gene is possibly TRBD1 (6 bases). This CDR3 region has 17 residues. From germline, CDR1 is SGHVS and CDR2 FQNEAQ. V lost 2 bases to trimming and J lost 7 bases, with 24 bases between them. CDR3 protein: CASSLWSGAQGTGEQYF. The CDR3 DNA follows: TGTGCCAGCAGCTTATGGTCAGGGGCGCAGGGGACGGGGGAGCAGTACTTC.

V usage is TRBV6-1 and J usage is TRBJ1-4; TRBD1 might be the D (5 bases). V lost 2 bases, J lost 5 bases, and 12 bases lay in between. CDR1 is MNHNS and CDR2 is SASEGT in the germline V gene. The CDR3 is made up of 15 amino acids. The CDR3 DNA sequence: TGTGCCAGCAGTGAATGGGGCCAACTCAATGAAAAACTGTTTTTT. Translated, it gives CASSEWGQLNEKLFF.

V gene TRBV2 combines with J gene TRBJ1-5, with 8 bases that match TRBD1. CDR3 length equals 14 residues. Germline V gives CDR1 SNHLY, CDR2 FYNNEI. The junction had 9 bases not matched to a gene; V was cut back by 9 bases and J by 5 bases. CDR3 loop: CASSGGQGHQPQHF. CDR3 nucleotide sequence: TGTGCCAGTAGCGGAGGACAGGGTCATCAGCCCCAGCATTTT.

The chain links TRBV4-1 to TRBJ2-6, with TRBD1 matching 8 bases. The CDR3 runs to 20 residues. From germline, CDR1 is MGHRA and CDR2 YSYEKL. Unmatched junction bases numbered 10, after V lost 0 bases and J lost 0 bases. CDR3 protein: CASSQEGPGGFPSGANVLTF. CDR3 in DNA: TGCGCCAGCAGCCAAGAGGGGCCAGGGGGCTTTCCCTCTGGGGCCAACGTCCTGACTTTC.

This rearrangement joins TRBV7-9 to TRBJ2-4, with 8 nucleotides matching TRBD1. The CDR3 is made up of 14 amino acids. Germline CDR1 SEHNR, CDR2 FQNEAQ (reference sequence). Losses at the gene ends were 8 bases for V and 6 bases for J; bases not matched to a gene: 9. CDR3 in amino acids: CASLPLGQGNIQYF. The DNA for the CDR3 is TGTGCCAGCCTCCCCCTCGGACAGGGAAACATTCAGTACTTC.

The rearrangement joins TRBV6-1 to TRBJ2-7; D unresolved. The CDR3 extends over 13 amino acids. V shed 1 base and J shed 2 bases, with 6 bases lying between them. CDR1 is MNHNS, CDR2 SASEGT, per germline. In nucleotides, the CDR3 is TGTGCCAGCAGTGAAGTGGCAGCCTACGAGCAGTACTTC. Its translation is CASSEVAAYEQYF.

This sequence joins TRBV5-1 and TRBJ1-1, with TRBD1 matching 10 bases. The germline CDR1 and CDR2 sequences are SGHRS and YFSETQ. The junction had 10 bases not matched to a gene; V was cut back by 7 bases and J by 4 bases. There are 15 residues in the CDR3. The CDR3 sequence: CASGPGQGLSTEAFF. The CDR3 DNA sequence: TGCGCCAGCGGCCCGGGACAGGGGTTATCCACTGAAGCTTTCTTT. Looking up the rest from reference TRBV5-1 and TRBJ1-1 gives the full variable domain: KAGVTQTPRYLIKTRGQQVTLSCSPISGHRSVSWYQQTPGQGLQFLFEYFSETQRNKGNFPGRFSGRQFSNSRSEMNVSTLELGDSALYLCASGPGQGLSTEAFFGQGTRLTVV.

Here the CDR3 reads CASSPTGSKGNIQYF. The DNA of the CDR3 is TGTGCCAGCAGCCCAACAGGGAGCAAAGGAAACATTCAGTACTTC. This chain uses TRBV11-2 with TRBJ2-4; weak D call: TRBD1 (6 bases). Trimming removed 5 bases at V and 6 bases at J, with 17 bases between. Germline V gene lookup returns CDR1 SGHAT and CDR2 FQNNGV. The CDR3 is 15 residues long.

This chain joins TRBV4-1 and TRBJ1-1, with no clear D. The CDR3 spans 14 residues. Germline V gene lookup returns CDR1 MGHRA and CDR2 YSYEKL. Deletions cut 0 bases from V and 6 bases from J, with 11 bases between. CDR3 amino acids: CASSQDSLGAEAFF. Written as DNA, the CDR3 is TGCGCCAGCAGCCAAGATTCGTTAGGCGCTGAAGCTTTCTTT.

This rearrangement joins TRBV6-4 to TRBJ1-1, with a tentative D call TRBD1 (5 bases). Germline lookup yields CDR1 MRHNA and CDR2 SNTAGT. The CDR3 runs 14 residues. Trimming took off 6 bases at V and 4 bases at J, with 15 bases between the two ends. CDR3: CASSPSHGGTEAFF. CDR3 nucleotides: TGTGCCAGCAGCCCGTCCCACGGGGGCACTGAAGCTTTCTTT.